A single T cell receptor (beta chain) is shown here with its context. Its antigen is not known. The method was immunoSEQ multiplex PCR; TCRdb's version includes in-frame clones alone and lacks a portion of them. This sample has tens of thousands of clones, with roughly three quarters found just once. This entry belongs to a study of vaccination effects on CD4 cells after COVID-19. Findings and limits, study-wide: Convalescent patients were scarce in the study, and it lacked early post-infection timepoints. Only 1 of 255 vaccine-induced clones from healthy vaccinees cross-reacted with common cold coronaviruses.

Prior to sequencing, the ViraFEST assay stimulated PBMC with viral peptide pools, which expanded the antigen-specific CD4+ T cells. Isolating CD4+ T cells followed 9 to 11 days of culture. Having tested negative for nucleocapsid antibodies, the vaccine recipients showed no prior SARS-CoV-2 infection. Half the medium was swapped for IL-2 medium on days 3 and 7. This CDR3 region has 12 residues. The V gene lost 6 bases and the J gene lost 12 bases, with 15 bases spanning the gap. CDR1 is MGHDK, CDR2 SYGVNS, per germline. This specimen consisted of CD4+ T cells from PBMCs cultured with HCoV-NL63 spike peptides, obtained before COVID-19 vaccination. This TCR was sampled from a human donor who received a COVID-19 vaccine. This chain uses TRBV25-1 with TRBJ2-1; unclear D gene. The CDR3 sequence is CASSPLGFGQFF. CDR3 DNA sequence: TGTGCCAGCAGCCCTTTGGGATTTGGGCAGTTCTTC.